Presented here are 27 T cell receptor beta chains from one specimen sequenced in a study of shared clonotypes between healthy human individuals. Profiling relied on immunoSEQ multiplex PCR, and the TCRdb table lists in-frame clones only, not all of them. There are roughly 2.5 million clones in the sample; over 85% occur only once, and roughly 0.15% lies in the top ten. The sequencing input was naive CD4+ T cells sorted from blood. Subset reported: CD45RA+ positively selected. These receptors came from a man between 18 and 35 years old in good health.

V usage is TRBV10-2 and J usage is TRBJ2-3, with a possible D match to TRBD1 (5 bases). Germline values: CDR1 WSHSY, CDR2 SAAADI. The CDR3 totals 12 residues. V lost 8 bases to trimming and J lost 2 bases, with 8 bases between them. CDR3 in amino acids: CASGASTDTQYF. CDR3 in DNA: TGCGCCAGCGGGGCCTCCACAGATACGCAGTATTTT.

The chain recombines TRBV19 with TRBJ2-1; 14 bases are a match to TRBD2. Germline V gene sequence: CDR1 LNHDA, CDR2 SQIVND (reference sequence). The junction had 2 bases not matched to a gene; V was cut back by 7 bases and J by 6 bases. This CDR3 contains 14 residues. CDR3 coding DNA: TGTGCCAGTAACGGACTAGCGGGAGGCAATGAGCAGTTCTTC. It translates to CASNGLAGGNEQFF.

CDR3 protein: CASSRWGSSYEQYF. In DNA, the CDR3 is TGTGCCAGCAGCCGGTGGGGGAGCTCCTACGAGCAGTACTTC. The chain links TRBV14 to TRBJ2-7, with D possibly being TRBD1 or TRBD2 (5 bases each). V lost 4 bases, J lost 0 bases, and 10 bases lay in between. The CDR3 length is 14 residues. Germline V gene lookup returns CDR1 SGHDN and CDR2 FVKESK. Together with reference TRBV14 and TRBJ2-7, the CDR3 gives the full variable domain: EAGVTQFPSHSVIEKGQTVTLRCDPISGHDNLYWYRRVMGKEIKFLLHFVKESKQDESGMPNNRFLAERTGGTYSTLKVQPAELEDSGVYFCASSRWGSSYEQYFGPGTRLTVT.

The chain employs TRBV5-8 and TRBJ2-5, with 7 bases identical to TRBD1. V lost 5 bases, J lost 1 base, and 2 bases stayed unmatched. This CDR3 is 13 amino acids long. Germline values: CDR1 SGHTS, CDR2 YDEGEE. The CDR3 sequence is CASRRQGQETQYF. CDR3 coding DNA: TGTGCCAGCAGACGACAGGGCCAAGAGACCCAGTACTTC. Using reference TRBV5-8 and TRBJ2-5 for the parts outside the CDR3, the full variable domain is EAGVTQSPTHLIKTRGQQATLRCSPISGHTSVYWYQQALGLGLQFLLWYDEGEERNRGNFPPRFSGRQFPNYSSELNVNALELEDSALYLCASRRQGQETQYFGPGTRLLVL.

This chain joins TRBV4-3 and TRBJ2-3; no clear D. V was trimmed by 6 bases and J by 7 bases, leaving 14 bases between them. CDR1 is LGHNA and CDR2 is YSLEER in the germline V gene. The CDR3 runs 13 residues. CDR3 coding DNA: TGCGCCAGCAGTCTCGGACCAAGCAATACGCAGTATTTT. It codes for CASSLGPSNTQYF.

The chain joins TRBV10-3 to TRBJ1-2, with 8 nucleotides matching TRBD1. The J segment lost 0 bases and the V segment lost 3 bases, leaving 3 bases of the junction unmatched. Germline V gives CDR1 ENHRY, CDR2 SYGVKD. The CDR3 has 15 residues. CDR3 in amino acids: CAISDGTGTNYGYTF. In DNA, the CDR3 is TGTGCCATCAGTGACGGGACAGGTACTAACTATGGCTACACCTTC.

The chain couples TRBV7-2 to TRBJ2-5, with 10 bases matching TRBD2. The CDR3 runs 16 residues. CDR1 and CDR2 from the germline V gene are SGHTA and FQGNSA. V was clipped by 2 bases and J by 4 bases; unmatched bases: 7. This chain's CDR3 is CASSLIRLAGVETQYF. The CDR3 bases are TGTGCCAGCAGCTTAATTCGGCTAGCGGGAGTAGAGACCCAGTACTTC. The full variable domain, rest sourced from reference TRBV7-2 and TRBJ2-5, is GAGVSQSPSNKVTEKGKDVELRCDPISGHTALYWYRQSLGQGLEFLIYFQGNSAPDKSGLPSDRFSAERTGGSVSTLTIQRTQQEDSAVYLCASSLIRLAGVETQYFGPGTRLLVL.

This sequence joins TRBV19 and TRBJ1-5; D is unresolved. Germline V lookup: CDR1 LNHDA, CDR2 SQIVND (reference sequence). The length of the CDR3 is 12 residues. Trimming shortened V by 8 bases and J by 8 bases, and 13 bases separated the two germline ends. This chain's CDR3 is CASSQVGEPQHF. The CDR3 DNA is TGTGCCAGTTCGCAGGTCGGTGAGCCCCAGCATTTT.

CDR3 sequence (DNA): TGCGCCAGCAGCCCTCTGCGACTGATGAACACTGAAGCTTTCTTT. Its protein product is CASSPLRLMNTEAFF. The genes are TRBV5-1 and TRBJ1-1, with D unresolved. CDR1 and CDR2 (germline): SGHRS, YFSETQ. V was pared by 4 bases and J by 0 bases, with 13 bases between. The CDR3 runs 15 residues.

The J gene is TRBJ2-1, the V gene TRBV18, with 11 positions matching TRBD1. Germline loops: CDR1 KGHSH, CDR2 LQKENI. V lost 3 bases and J lost 5; bases outside the gene matches: 3. The CDR3 totals 15 residues. The CDR3 spells CASSPMGQGDNEQFF. DNA of the CDR3: TGTGCCAGCTCACCTATGGGACAGGGGGACAATGAGCAGTTCTTC.

The chain couples TRBV20-1 to TRBJ1-2; D gene uncertain. Between the trimmed V and J ends, which lost 6 bases and 12 bases, there was a span of 14 bases. This CDR3 region has 10 residues. CDR1 DFQATT and CDR2 SNEGSKA come from the germline V gene (reference sequence). The CDR3 protein is CSAATEQNTF. CDR3 nucleotides: TGCAGTGCGGCGACGGAGCAGAACACCTTC.

In this sample, this clone turned up once. The chain is built from TRBV19 and TRBJ2-7; 10 positions match TRBD2. Looked up from germline, CDR1 is LNHDA and CDR2 is SQIVND (reference sequence). With 1 base clipped from V and 2 bases from J, the junction kept 5 bases outside the gene matches. This CDR3 is built from 16 residues. The CDR3 nucleotides read TGTGCCAGTAGTATAGTTCCAGCGGGAGGGACCTACGAGCAGTACTTC. Its translation: CASSIVPAGGTYEQYF.

The CDR3 sequence: CASSLQAGGHYEQYF. DNA for the CDR3: TGCGCCAGCAGCTTGCAAGCGGGAGGCCACTACGAGCAGTACTTC. The gene calls are TRBV5-1 and TRBJ2-7; 9 bases align to TRBD2. This CDR3 contains 15 residues. After removal of 1 base from V and 3 bases from J, the junction contained 5 bases not matched to a gene. CDR1 and CDR2 (germline): SGHRS, YFSETQ.

V and J are TRBV14 and TRBJ2-2; D unresolved. V was trimmed by 2 bases and J by 7 bases, leaving 14 bases between them. Germline V gene sequence: CDR1 SGHDN, CDR2 FVKESK. The CDR3 is 15 amino acids. The CDR3 DNA reads TGTGCCAGCAGCCAAAAACGGATCCTTAGCGGGGAGCTGTTTTTT. Protein product: CASSQKRILSGELFF.

J is TRBJ1-5 and V is TRBV18, with 7 nucleotides matching TRBD1. The CDR3 runs 16 residues. The trim removed 2 bases at V and 3 bases at J, leaving 7 bases unmatched. Germline V gene sequence: CDR1 KGHSH, CDR2 LQKENI. CDR3 residues: CASSPTGVGANQPQHF. CDR3 DNA sequence: TGTGCCAGCTCACCAACAGGGGTCGGGGCCAATCAGCCCCAGCATTTT.

The chain uses TRBV11-2 and TRBJ1-1; D uncertain. The germline V gene encodes CDR1 SGHAT and CDR2 FQNNGV. This CDR3 region has 17 residues. The V and J ends lost 1 base and 0 bases respectively, with 15 bases between them. CDR3 loop: CASSLGVGGVMNTEAFF. Here the CDR3 DNA reads TGTGCCAGCAGCTTAGGGGTGGGCGGGGTTATGAACACTGAAGCTTTCTTT.

The chain has TRBV27 and TRBJ1-4, with D hard to call. The germline CDR1 and CDR2 sequences are MNHEY and SMNVEV (reference sequence). V gave up 0 bases and J gave up 6 bases, with 14 bases separating them. The CDR3 is 16 amino acids. The DNA for the CDR3 is TGTGCCAGCAGTTTATCGCATCCCCCCAATGATGAAAAACTGTTTTTT. It specifies CASSLSHPPNDEKLFF.

V is TRBV10-3 and J is TRBJ2-2; 12 bases map to TRBD1. Germline trimming cut 3 bases from V and 5 bases from J; bases unmatched to any gene: 10. This CDR3 spans 18 amino acids. The V gene's germline CDR1 is ENHRY and CDR2 SYGVKD. The CDR3 region has the DNA TGTGCCATCAGTGAACCCCAGGGACAGGGGGCCCGAACCGGGGAGCTGTTTTTT. Translating gives CAISEPQGQGARTGELFF.

This chain uses TRBV28 with TRBJ2-7; a possible D gene is TRBD1 (6 bases). Looked up from germline, CDR1 is MDHEN and CDR2 is SYDVKM. Deletions cut 6 bases from V and 4 bases from J, with 19 bases between. The CDR3 is 15 residues long. The CDR3 protein is CASRSSRVQGYEQYF. CDR3 DNA sequence: TGTGCCAGCAGATCGTCCCGGGTACAGGGTTACGAGCAGTACTTC.

The chain uses TRBV7-8 and TRBJ2-7; D gene ambiguous. CDR1 and CDR2 from the germline V gene are SGHVS and FQNEAQ. Trimming shortened V by 1 base and J by 2 bases, and 9 bases separated the two germline ends. There are 14 residues in the CDR3. The CDR3 DNA sequence: TGTGCCAGCAGCTTAGGGTCCTGGACCTACGAGCAGTACTTC. Translated: CASSLGSWTYEQYF.

This clone was counted only a few times. The rearrangement links TRBV6-6 to TRBJ1-5, with D unresolved. The CDR3 runs to 12 residues. Germline V lookup: CDR1 MNHNY, CDR2 SVGAGI (reference sequence). V gave up 6 bases and J gave up 9 bases, with 12 bases separating them. The DNA of the CDR3 is TGTGCCAGCAGAGAGGGCCTCGGGCCCCAGCATTTT. Protein sequence: CASREGLGPQHF.

The chain employs TRBV6-1 and TRBJ2-3; possible D gene TRBD1, 5 bases. The germline gives CDR1 MNHNS, CDR2 SASEGT. This CDR3 comprises 13 residues. V was cut by 7 bases and J by 0 bases, with 8 bases left in between. CDR3 bases: TGTGCCAGCAAGGGGATTAGCACAGATACGCAGTATTTT. Translation gives CASKGISTDTQYF.

The CDR3 protein is CASSFRGWTDTQYF. In DNA form, the CDR3 reads TGCGCCAGCAGCTTCCGGGGTTGGACAGATACGCAGTATTTT. The chain combines TRBV5-1 with TRBJ2-3; the D gene is possibly TRBD2 (5 bases). The ends were cut back, 2 bases at V and 3 bases at J, with 10 bases in the middle. Germline CDR1 SGHRS, CDR2 YFSETQ. The CDR3 consists of 14 residues.

The sample holds one count of this clone. This chain uses TRBV29-1 with TRBJ2-2; D gene uncertain. This CDR3 comprises 13 residues. Germline V lookup: CDR1 SQVTM, CDR2 ANQGSEA. Deletions cut 4 bases from V and 1 base from J, with 7 bases between. The CDR3, as DNA: TGCAGCGTTGGGCACCTGAACACCGGGGAGCTGTTTTTT. Encoded protein: CSVGHLNTGELFF.

This chain connects TRBV28 to TRBJ2-4; perhaps TRBD2 as D (5 bases). The CDR3 extends over 15 amino acids. The V gene's germline CDR1 is MDHEN and CDR2 SYDVKM. Trimming pared 4 bases from V and 0 bases from J, leaving 10 bases between. As DNA, the CDR3 is TGTGCCAGCAGTTCTACACTAGTAGCCAAAAACATTCAGTACTTC. Protein: CASSSTLVAKNIQYF.

V usage is TRBV7-8 and J usage is TRBJ1-1; the D is unclear. The CDR3 extends over 13 amino acids. The V end was cut by 1 base, the J end by 5 bases, with 8 bases between. The germline CDR1 and CDR2 sequences are SGHVS and FQNEAQ. The CDR3, as DNA: TGTGCCAGCAGCTTAGGATTCGGGACTGAAGCTTTCTTT. Translated: CASSLGFGTEAFF.

CDR3 loop: CASSFSGPRSAPDTQYF. In DNA, the CDR3 is TGTGCCAGCAGCTTCAGCGGCCCTCGGTCGGCCCCAGATACGCAGTATTTT. V gene TRBV7-2 combines with J gene TRBJ2-3, with a weak D call TRBD2 (5 bases). CDR1 is SGHTA and CDR2 is FQGNSA in the germline V gene. This CDR3 region has 17 residues. Trimming pared 3 bases from V and 4 bases from J, leaving 20 bases between.